This T cell receptor (beta chain) is from a study of response to subunit inactivated influenza vaccine. Study-wide findings and caveats: Authors suggested each seasonal flu vaccination may recruit only limited numbers of new T cells.

V lost 3 bases to trimming and J lost 4 bases, with 13 bases between them. The germline gives CDR1 SGHRS, CDR2 YFSETQ. CDR3 length: 14 amino acids. TCRdb processed the RT-PCR reads anew with MiXCR; each CDR3 protein has one entry. Among hundreds of thousands of distinct CDR3 sequences listed, approximately 12% were seen once. Concerning this clonotype itself: Its target is unknown.

This chain links TRBV5-1 with TRBJ1-1; no firm D call. The receptor was isolated from a man aged 50 to 60 who received an inactivated influenza vaccine. The sequences come from PBMCs from blood, collected on the day of vaccination. CDR3 DNA sequence: TGCGCCAGCAGCTCCCAGGATTTTGGCACTGAAGCTTTCTTT. This encodes CASSSQDFGTEAFF.